This T cell receptor beta chain was identified in a study of T cells in Graves' hyperthyroidism and ophthalmopathy. CDR1 SGHKS and CDR2 YYEKEE come from the germline V gene (reference sequence). With 2 bases removed from V and 1 base from J, the gap between germline ends came to 15 bases. This CDR3 is 16 amino acids long. Regions amplified from RNA transcripts were the TCR beta CDR3 regions. A set of HTBI primers served as the primers for a first-round RT-PCR of the TCR CDR3. TCRdb analysed the multiplex PCR reads with MiXCR anew, one entry per CDR3 protein. Of approximately 590,000 distinct CDR3 sequences in the sample, more than 15% were seen once.

The rearrangement uses TRBV5-5 and TRBJ2-5; the D is unclear. Material: blood. The receptor comes from a woman in her 30s with Graves' hyperthyroidism. The DNA for the CDR3 is TGTGCCAGCAGCTTAGATTTGCCGGGCAGCCAAGAGACCCAGTACTTC. It translates to CASSLDLPGSQETQYF.